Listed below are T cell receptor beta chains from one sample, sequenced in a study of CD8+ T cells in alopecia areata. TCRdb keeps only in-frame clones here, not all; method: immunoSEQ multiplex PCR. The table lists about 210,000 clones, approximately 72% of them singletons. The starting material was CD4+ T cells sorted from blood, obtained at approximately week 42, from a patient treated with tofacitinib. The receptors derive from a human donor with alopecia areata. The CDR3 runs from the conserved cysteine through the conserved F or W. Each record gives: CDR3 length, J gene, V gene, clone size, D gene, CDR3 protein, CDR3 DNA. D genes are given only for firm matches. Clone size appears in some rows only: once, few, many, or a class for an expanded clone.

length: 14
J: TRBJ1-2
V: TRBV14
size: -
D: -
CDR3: CASSQDVAVYGYTF
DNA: TGTGCCAGCAGCCAAGATGTCGCAGTCTATGGCTACACCTTC

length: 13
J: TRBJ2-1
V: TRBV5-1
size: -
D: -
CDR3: CASSSQLDAEQFF
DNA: TGCGCCAGCAGCTCCCAATTAGATGCCGAGCAGTTCTTC

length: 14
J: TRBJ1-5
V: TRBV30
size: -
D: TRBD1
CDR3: CAWTGTGNNQPQHF
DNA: TGTGCCTGGACTGGGACAGGGAACAATCAGCCCCAGCATTTT

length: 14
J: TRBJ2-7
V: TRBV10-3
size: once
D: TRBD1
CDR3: CAISGDRNSYEQYF
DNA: TGTGCCATCAGTGGGGACAGGAACTCCTACGAGCAGTACTTC

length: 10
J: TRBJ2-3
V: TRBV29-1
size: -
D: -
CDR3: CSVDGDTQYF
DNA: TGCAGCGTTGACGGGGATACGCAGTATTTT

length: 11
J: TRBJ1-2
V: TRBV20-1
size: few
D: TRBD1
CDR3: CSASTGDGYTF
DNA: TGCAGTGCTTCGACAGGGGATGGCTACACCTTC

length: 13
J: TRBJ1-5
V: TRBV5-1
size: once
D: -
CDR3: CASSSENNQPQHF
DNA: TGCGCCAGCAGCTCTGAAAACAATCAGCCCCAGCATTTT

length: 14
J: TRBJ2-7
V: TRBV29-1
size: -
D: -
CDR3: CSVESPDGPYEQYF
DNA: TGCAGCGTTGAATCCCCGGACGGCCCCTACGAGCAGTACTTC

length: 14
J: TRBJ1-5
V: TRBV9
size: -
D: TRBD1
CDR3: CASSPQGSNQPQHF
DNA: TGTGCCAGCAGCCCACAGGGGAGCAATCAGCCCCAGCATTTT

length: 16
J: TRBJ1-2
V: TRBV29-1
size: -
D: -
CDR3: CSVEDSPGRQWDGYTF
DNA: TGCAGCGTTGAAGATAGTCCCGGCAGGCAATGGGATGGCTACACCTTC

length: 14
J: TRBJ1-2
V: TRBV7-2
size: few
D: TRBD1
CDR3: CASSQRTGDYGYTF
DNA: TGTGCCAGCAGCCAACGCACAGGGGACTATGGCTACACCTTC

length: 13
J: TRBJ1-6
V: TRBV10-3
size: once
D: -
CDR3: CAIKEGERSPLHF
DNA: TGTGCCATCAAGGAGGGGGAGCGTTCACCCCTCCACTTT

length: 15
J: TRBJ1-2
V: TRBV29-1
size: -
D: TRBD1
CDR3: CSGKTGAGIVGGYTF
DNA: TGCAGCGGGAAGACAGGGGCCGGTATAGTAGGAGGCTACACCTTC

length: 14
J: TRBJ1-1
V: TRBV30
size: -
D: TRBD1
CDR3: CAWSMGQGNTEAFF
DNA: TGTGCCTGGAGCATGGGACAGGGGAACACTGAAGCTTTCTTT

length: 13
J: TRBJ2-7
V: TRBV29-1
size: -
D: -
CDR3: CSVTTDSSYEQYF
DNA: TGCAGCGTTACGACAGACAGTTCCTACGAGCAGTACTTC

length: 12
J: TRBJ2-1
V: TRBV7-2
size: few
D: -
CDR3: CASSDPPGQQFF
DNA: TGTGCCAGCAGCGACCCCCCGGGACAGCAGTTCTTC

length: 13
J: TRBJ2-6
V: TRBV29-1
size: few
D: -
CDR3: CSVGISGANVLTF
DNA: TGCAGCGTTGGAATCTCTGGGGCCAACGTCCTGACTTTC

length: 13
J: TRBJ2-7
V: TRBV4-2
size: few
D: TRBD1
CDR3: CASSRDRNYEQYF
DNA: TGTGCCAGCAGCCGGGACAGGAACTACGAGCAGTACTTC

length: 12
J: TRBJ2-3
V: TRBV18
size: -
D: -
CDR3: CASSPEGDTQYF
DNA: TGTGCCAGCTCACCAGAGGGAGATACGCAGTATTTT

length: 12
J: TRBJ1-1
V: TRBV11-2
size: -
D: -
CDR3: CASSLRRIEAFF
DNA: TGTGCCAGCAGCCTGAGGAGAATTGAAGCTTTCTTT

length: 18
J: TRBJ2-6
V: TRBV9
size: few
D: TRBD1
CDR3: CASSDKTGGWAGANVLTF
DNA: TGTGCCAGCAGCGATAAGACAGGGGGCTGGGCCGGGGCCAACGTCCTGACTTTC

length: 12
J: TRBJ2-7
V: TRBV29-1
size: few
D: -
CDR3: CSALGFENEQYF
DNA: TGCAGCGCCCTGGGATTTGAGAACGAGCAGTACTTC

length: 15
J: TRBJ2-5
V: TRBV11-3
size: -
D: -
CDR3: CASSSTTVNQETQYF
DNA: TGTGCCAGCAGCTCCACGACGGTGAACCAAGAGACCCAGTACTTC

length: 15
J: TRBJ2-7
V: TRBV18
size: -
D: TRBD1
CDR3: CASFELEGATYEQYF
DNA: TGTGCCAGCTTTGAACTCGAGGGGGCCACCTACGAGCAGTACTTC

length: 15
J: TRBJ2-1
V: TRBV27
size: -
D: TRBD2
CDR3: CASSNPSGGGNEQFF
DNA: TGTGCCAGCAGCAACCCTTCGGGAGGGGGCAATGAGCAGTTCTTC

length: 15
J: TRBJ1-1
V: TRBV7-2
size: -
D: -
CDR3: CASSLAASLNTEAFF
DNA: TGTGCCAGCAGCTTAGCAGCCTCACTGAACACTGAAGCTTTCTTT

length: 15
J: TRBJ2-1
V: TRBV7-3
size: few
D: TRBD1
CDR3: CASSADRGTYNEQFF
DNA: TGTGCCAGCAGCGCCGACAGGGGTACCTACAATGAGCAGTTCTTC

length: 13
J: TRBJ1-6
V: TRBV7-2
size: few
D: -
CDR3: CASSHPRSSPLHF
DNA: TGTGCCAGCAGTCACCCGAGGAGTTCACCCCTCCACTTT

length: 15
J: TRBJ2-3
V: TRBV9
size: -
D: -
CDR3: CASSVGGGPTDTQYF
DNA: TGTGCCAGCAGCGTAGGGGGAGGCCCCACAGATACGCAGTATTTT

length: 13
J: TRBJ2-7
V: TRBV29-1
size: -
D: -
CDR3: CSVVPRSSYEQYF
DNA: TGCAGCGTGGTACCGCGGAGCTCCTACGAGCAGTACTTC

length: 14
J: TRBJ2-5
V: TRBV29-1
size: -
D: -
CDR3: CSVDPGLVRETQYF
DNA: TGCAGCGTTGACCCGGGTTTAGTGAGAGAGACCCAGTACTTC

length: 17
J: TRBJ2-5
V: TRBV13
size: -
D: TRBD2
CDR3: CASSPAPSGGSGETQYF
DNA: TGTGCCAGCAGCCCTGCCCCCAGCGGGGGCTCCGGAGAGACCCAGTACTTC

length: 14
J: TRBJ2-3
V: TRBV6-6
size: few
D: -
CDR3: CASSYPSRTDTQYF
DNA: TGTGCCAGCAGTTACCCTTCTAGGACAGATACGCAGTATTTT

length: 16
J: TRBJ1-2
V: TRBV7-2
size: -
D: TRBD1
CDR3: CASSSHRGQVLDGYTF
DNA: TGTGCCAGCAGCTCCCACAGGGGACAGGTGTTGGATGGCTACACCTTC

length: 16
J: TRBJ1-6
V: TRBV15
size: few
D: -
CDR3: CATSRELTFMDSPLHF
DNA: TGTGCCACCAGCAGAGAGCTGACGTTTATGGATTCACCCCTCCACTTT

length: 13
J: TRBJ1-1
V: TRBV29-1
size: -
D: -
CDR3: CSVERTMNTEAFF
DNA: TGCAGCGTCGAACGTACAATGAACACTGAAGCTTTCTTT

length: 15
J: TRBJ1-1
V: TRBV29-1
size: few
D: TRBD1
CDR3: CSVPRDRGMNTEAFF
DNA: TGCAGCGTACCCAGGGACAGGGGAATGAACACTGAAGCTTTCTTT

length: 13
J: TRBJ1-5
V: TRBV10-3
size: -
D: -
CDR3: CAMQEGWNQPQHF
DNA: TGTGCCATGCAAGAGGGCTGGAATCAGCCCCAGCATTTT

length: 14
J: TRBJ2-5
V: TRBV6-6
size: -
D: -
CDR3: CASSPGRGLKTQYF
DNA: TGTGCCAGCAGTCCGGGACGGGGGCTCAAGACCCAGTACTTC

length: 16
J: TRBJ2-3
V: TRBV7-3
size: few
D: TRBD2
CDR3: CASSRGLRGVTDTQYF
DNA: TGTGCCAGCAGTCGAGGCTTGCGGGGGGTGACAGATACGCAGTATTTT

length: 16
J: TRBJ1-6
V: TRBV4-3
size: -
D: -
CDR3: CASSQDPPGNNSPLHF
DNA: TGCGCCAGCAGCCAAGATCCCCCCGGAAATAATTCACCCCTCCACTTT

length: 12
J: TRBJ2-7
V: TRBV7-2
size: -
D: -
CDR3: CASSSTTNEQYF
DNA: TGTGCCAGCAGCTCCACTACCAACGAGCAGTACTTC

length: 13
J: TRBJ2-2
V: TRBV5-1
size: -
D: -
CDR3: CASKVMNTGELFF
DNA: TGCGCCAGCAAGGTCATGAACACCGGGGAGCTGTTTTTT

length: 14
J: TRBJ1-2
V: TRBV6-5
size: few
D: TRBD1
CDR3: CASSPTGGGYGYTF
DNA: TGTGCCAGCAGCCCGACAGGGGGCGGCTATGGCTACACCTTC